This TCR beta chain is drawn from a study of cytomegalovirus exposure and HLA in healthy donors. The length of the CDR3 is 12 residues. The germline V gene has CDR1 KGHSH and CDR2 LQKENI. The V and J ends lost 1 base and 9 bases, in that order; junction bases with no gene match: 2. PCR employed 60 Vbeta and 13 Jbeta primers. TCRdb's copy holds only in-frame clones and misses some; the assay was immunoSEQ multiplex PCR. The sample has about 96,000 clones; under 85% are singletons. Overall study findings and caveats: Later analysis demonstrated an association between a missense DCLRE1C variant and TCR beta V- and J-gene trimming. The classifier was said to identify cytomegalovirus status with high specificity and sensitivity.

In regard to this clone: Its cognate antigen is unknown.

Sequencing used PBMCs. The receptor comes from a woman between 70 and 85 years old in good health and CMV-seropositive. The V gene is TRBV18, the J gene TRBJ1-1, with 7 nucleotides matching TRBD1. DNA for the CDR3: TGTGCCAGCTCACCACTGGGACAGCAAGCTTTCTTT. This encodes CASSPLGQQAFF.